This is a list of T cell receptor beta chains from one sample in a study of monozygotic twins with cystic fibrosis. TCRdb's table, derived via immunoSEQ multiplex PCR, lists solely in-frame clones and lacks some. The profile shows 22,000 or so clones, 80% to 90% of them singletons. Input material: blood. Receptor source: a woman aged 25 to 39 with cystic fibrosis. CDR3s include the opening cysteine and the closing phenylalanine or tryptophan. The order of the fields is V gene, D gene, clone size, J gene, CDR3 length, CDR3 protein, CDR3 DNA. The D gene is left open where the match is weak. Clone size is given for some rows only: seen once, a few or many times, or a class if the clone is expanded.

V gene: TRBV6-1; D gene: -; clone size: -; J gene: TRBJ1-5; CDR3 length: 13; CDR3 protein: CASSQRGNQPQHF; CDR3 DNA: TGTGCCAGCAGTCAACGGGGGAATCAGCCCCAGCATTTT
V gene: TRBV6-5; D gene: TRBD1; clone size: -; J gene: TRBJ1-1; CDR3 length: 14; CDR3 protein: CASRVQGPNTEAFF; CDR3 DNA: TGTGCCAGCAGGGTACAGGGGCCAAACACTGAAGCTTTCTTT
V gene: TRBV2; D gene: -; clone size: -; J gene: TRBJ2-2; CDR3 length: 17; CDR3 protein: CASSDPTMRGDTGELFF; CDR3 DNA: TGTGCCAGCAGTGATCCGACAATGAGAGGGGACACCGGGGAGCTGTTTTTT
V gene: TRBV7-7; D gene: TRBD2; clone size: -; J gene: TRBJ2-1; CDR3 length: 15; CDR3 protein: CASSWGLAGSNEQFF; CDR3 DNA: TGTGCTAGCAGCTGGGGACTAGCGGGGAGCAATGAGCAGTTCTTC
V gene: TRBV1; D gene: -; clone size: -; J gene: TRBJ1-2; CDR3 length: 13; CDR3 protein: CTSNPFRVPGYTF; CDR3 DNA: TGCACCAGCAATCCTTTCCGGGTTCCTGGCTACACCTTC
V gene: TRBV5-6; D gene: TRBD1; clone size: once; J gene: TRBJ1-1; CDR3 length: 16; CDR3 protein: CASSFTGGLGNTEAFF; CDR3 DNA: TGTGCCAGCAGCTTTACAGGGGGCTTAGGGAACACTGAAGCTTTCTTT
V gene: TRBV19; D gene: -; clone size: -; J gene: TRBJ1-1; CDR3 length: 13; CDR3 protein: CASSRYSNTEAFF; CDR3 DNA: TGTGCCAGTAGTAGGTATTCGAACACTGAAGCTTTCTTT
V gene: TRBV5-4; D gene: TRBD1; clone size: few; J gene: TRBJ1-2; CDR3 length: 14; CDR3 protein: CASSQGQGDYGYTF; CDR3 DNA: TGTGCCAGCAGCCAGGGACAGGGGGACTATGGCTACACCTTC
V gene: TRBV5-6; D gene: -; clone size: -; J gene: TRBJ1-3; CDR3 length: 14; CDR3 protein: CASSRWAEGNTIYF; CDR3 DNA: TGTGCCAGCAGCCGCTGGGCAGAAGGAAACACCATATATTTT
V gene: TRBV13; D gene: -; clone size: -; J gene: TRBJ2-1; CDR3 length: 12; CDR3 protein: CASSLPNNEQFF; CDR3 DNA: TGTGCCAGCAGCCTCCCCAACAATGAGCAGTTCTTC
V gene: TRBV6-6; D gene: -; clone size: -; J gene: TRBJ2-7; CDR3 length: 15; CDR3 protein: CASSYSGRGGGEQYF; CDR3 DNA: TGTGCCAGCAGTTACAGCGGCAGGGGAGGTGGCGAGCAGTACTTC
V gene: TRBV6-1; D gene: -; clone size: few; J gene: TRBJ1-1; CDR3 length: 15; CDR3 protein: CASTGGEDMNTEAFF; CDR3 DNA: TGTGCCAGCACCGGGGGTGAGGATATGAACACTGAAGCTTTCTTT
V gene: TRBV4-3; D gene: TRBD2; clone size: -; J gene: TRBJ2-5; CDR3 length: 15; CDR3 protein: CASSQETSGRGTQYF; CDR3 DNA: TGCGCCAGCAGCCAAGAGACTAGCGGGAGGGGGACCCAGTACTTC
V gene: TRBV7-8; D gene: -; clone size: -; J gene: TRBJ2-5; CDR3 length: 13; CDR3 protein: CASSVDRQETQYF; CDR3 DNA: TGTGCCAGCAGCGTCGACAGGCAAGAGACCCAGTACTTC
V gene: TRBV5-4; D gene: TRBD1; clone size: -; J gene: TRBJ1-1; CDR3 length: 16; CDR3 protein: CASSLDHRDRGYEAFF; CDR3 DNA: TGTGCCAGCAGCTTGGACCACCGGGACAGGGGTTATGAAGCTTTCTTT
V gene: TRBV7-8; D gene: TRBD1; clone size: -; J gene: TRBJ2-7; CDR3 length: 12; CDR3 protein: CASDRGRDEQYF; CDR3 DNA: TGTGCCAGTGACAGGGGACGGGACGAGCAGTACTTC
V gene: TRBV27; D gene: -; clone size: -; J gene: TRBJ2-7; CDR3 length: 16; CDR3 protein: CASSLSSGRTSYEQYF; CDR3 DNA: TGTGCCAGCAGTTTATCCTCGGGGCGGACCTCCTACGAGCAGTACTTC
V gene: TRBV11-2; D gene: -; clone size: few; J gene: TRBJ2-5; CDR3 length: 14; CDR3 protein: CASSLNPAVETQYF; CDR3 DNA: TGTGCCAGCAGCTTAAATCCGGCAGTGGAGACCCAGTACTTC
V gene: TRBV5-4; D gene: -; clone size: few; J gene: TRBJ1-2; CDR3 length: 15; CDR3 protein: CASRTIPGKTYGYTF; CDR3 DNA: TGTGCCAGCCGGACAATACCAGGAAAGACCTATGGCTACACCTTC
V gene: TRBV28; D gene: -; clone size: -; J gene: TRBJ2-2; CDR3 length: 13; CDR3 protein: CASSWGFPGELFF; CDR3 DNA: TGTGCCAGCAGTTGGGGTTTCCCCGGGGAGCTGTTTTTT
V gene: TRBV5-1; D gene: TRBD1; clone size: -; J gene: TRBJ2-3; CDR3 length: 14; CDR3 protein: CASSLYRGADTQYF; CDR3 DNA: TGCGCCAGCAGCTTGTACAGGGGCGCAGATACGCAGTATTTT
V gene: TRBV6-6; D gene: -; clone size: -; J gene: TRBJ2-7; CDR3 length: 11; CDR3 protein: CASSPAYEQYF; CDR3 DNA: TGTGCCAGCAGCCCTGCCTACGAGCAGTACTTC
V gene: TRBV7-2; D gene: -; clone size: -; J gene: TRBJ2-5; CDR3 length: 13; CDR3 protein: CASSLAGGATQYF; CDR3 DNA: TGTGCCAGCAGCTTAGCGGGGGGAGCGACCCAGTACTTC
V gene: TRBV4-3; D gene: -; clone size: -; J gene: TRBJ1-2; CDR3 length: 16; CDR3 protein: CASSQDLGGIGWGYTF; CDR3 DNA: TGCGCCAGCAGCCAAGATCTCGGGGGAATTGGCTGGGGCTACACCTTC
V gene: TRBV7-8; D gene: TRBD1; clone size: once; J gene: TRBJ2-7; CDR3 length: 15; CDR3 protein: CASSRNRDSPYEQYF; CDR3 DNA: TGTGCCAGCAGCCGAAACCGGGACAGCCCCTACGAGCAGTACTTC
V gene: TRBV27; D gene: -; clone size: -; J gene: TRBJ1-1; CDR3 length: 14; CDR3 protein: CASSRKAGTKEAFF; CDR3 DNA: TGTGCCAGCAGTAGAAAGGCAGGGACTAAGGAAGCTTTCTTT
V gene: TRBV20-1; D gene: TRBD2; clone size: -; J gene: TRBJ2-7; CDR3 length: 11; CDR3 protein: CSAAGGYEQYF; CDR3 DNA: TGCAGTGCGGCGGGGGGTTACGAGCAGTACTTC
V gene: TRBV9; D gene: TRBD1; clone size: once; J gene: TRBJ1-2; CDR3 length: 14; CDR3 protein: CASSVVRTGGGYTF; CDR3 DNA: TGTGCCAGCAGCGTAGTGAGGACAGGGGGTGGCTACACCTTC
V gene: TRBV19; D gene: -; clone size: -; J gene: TRBJ1-2; CDR3 length: 13; CDR3 protein: CASSMGQNYGYTF; CDR3 DNA: TGTGCCAGTAGTATGGGTCAGAACTATGGCTACACCTTC
V gene: TRBV11-2; D gene: -; clone size: -; J gene: TRBJ1-4; CDR3 length: 11; CDR3 protein: CASSRKEKLFF; CDR3 DNA: TGTGCCAGCAGTCGCAAGGAAAAACTGTTTTTT
V gene: TRBV19; D gene: -; clone size: -; J gene: TRBJ1-2; CDR3 length: 15; CDR3 protein: CASSIWSGRIYGYTF; CDR3 DNA: TGTGCCAGTAGTATATGGTCGGGACGGATCTATGGCTACACCTTC
V gene: TRBV6-6; D gene: -; clone size: once; J gene: TRBJ1-1; CDR3 length: 14; CDR3 protein: CASSYSGGRTEAFF; CDR3 DNA: TGTGCCAGCAGTTACTCGGGAGGGCGGACTGAAGCTTTCTTT
V gene: TRBV25-1; D gene: -; clone size: -; J gene: TRBJ1-3; CDR3 length: 12; CDR3 protein: CASSEHGNTIYF; CDR3 DNA: TGTGCCAGCAGTGAACACGGAAACACCATATATTTT
V gene: TRBV5-1; D gene: -; clone size: -; J gene: TRBJ2-3; CDR3 length: 15; CDR3 protein: CASSLDGAATDTQYF; CDR3 DNA: TGCGCCAGCAGCTTGGATGGGGCTGCCACAGATACGCAGTATTTT
V gene: TRBV18; D gene: -; clone size: -; J gene: TRBJ2-2; CDR3 length: 14; CDR3 protein: CASSPRINTGELFF; CDR3 DNA: TGTGCCAGCTCACCAAGGATAAACACCGGGGAGCTGTTTTTT
V gene: TRBV27; D gene: -; clone size: -; J gene: TRBJ1-4; CDR3 length: 16; CDR3 protein: CASSLVGERANEKLFF; CDR3 DNA: TGTGCCAGCAGTTTAGTTGGGGAAAGGGCTAATGAAAAACTGTTTTTT
V gene: TRBV19; D gene: -; clone size: -; J gene: TRBJ2-6; CDR3 length: 14; CDR3 protein: CASSYRSGANVLTF; CDR3 DNA: TGTGCCAGTAGCTACAGGTCTGGGGCCAACGTCCTGACTTTC
V gene: TRBV6-5; D gene: -; clone size: -; J gene: TRBJ1-3; CDR3 length: 15; CDR3 protein: CASRPSRNSGNTIYF; CDR3 DNA: TGTGCCAGCAGGCCTTCCCGAAACTCTGGAAACACCATATATTTT
V gene: TRBV4-1; D gene: TRBD2; clone size: few; J gene: TRBJ2-7; CDR3 length: 15; CDR3 protein: CASSHESGGAYEQYF; CDR3 DNA: TGCGCCAGCAGCCATGAAAGCGGGGGGGCGTACGAGCAGTACTTC
V gene: TRBV5-5; D gene: TRBD1; clone size: -; J gene: TRBJ1-1; CDR3 length: 15; CDR3 protein: CASSLVTGANTEAFF; CDR3 DNA: TGTGCCAGCAGCTTGGTAACAGGGGCGAACACTGAAGCTTTCTTT
V gene: TRBV4-3; D gene: -; clone size: -; J gene: TRBJ1-1; CDR3 length: 17; CDR3 protein: CASSQGGIGQKNTEAFF; CDR3 DNA: TGCGCCAGCAGCCAAGGCGGTATAGGACAAAAGAACACTGAAGCTTTCTTT
V gene: TRBV11-2; D gene: -; clone size: -; J gene: TRBJ2-5; CDR3 length: 11; CDR3 protein: CASTTAETQYF; CDR3 DNA: TGTGCCAGCACCACTGCGGAGACCCAGTACTTC